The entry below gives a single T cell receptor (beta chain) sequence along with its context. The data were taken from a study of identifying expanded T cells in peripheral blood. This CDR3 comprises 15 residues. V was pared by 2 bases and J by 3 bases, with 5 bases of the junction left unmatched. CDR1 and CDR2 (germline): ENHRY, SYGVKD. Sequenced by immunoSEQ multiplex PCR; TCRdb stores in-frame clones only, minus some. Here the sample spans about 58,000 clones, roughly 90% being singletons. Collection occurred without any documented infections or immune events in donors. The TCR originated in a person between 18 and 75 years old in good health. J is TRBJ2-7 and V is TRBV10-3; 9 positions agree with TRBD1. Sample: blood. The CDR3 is CAISEPGGQGYEQYF. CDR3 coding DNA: TGTGCCATCAGTGAGCCGGGGGGACAGGGCTACGAGCAGTACTTC.